These T cell receptor beta chains were read from a single sample in a study of T cell responses to AZD1222 COVID-19 vaccine. The method was immunoSEQ multiplex PCR; TCRdb's version includes in-frame clones alone and lacks a portion of them. The sample consists of some 130,000 clones, approximately 90% of them appearing once. The sample was peripheral blood, taken on day 0 of AZD1222 vaccination. These receptors all come from an adult in good health. Each CDR3 is given with its conserved first and last residue. D genes are given only for firm matches. Not every row has a clone size; where given, it reads once, few, many or a size class.

14,once,.,TRBJ2-1,TRBV27,CASSLNSPYNEQFF,TGTGCCAGCAGTTTAAACAGTCCCTACAATGAGCAGTTCTTC
14,.,TRBD2,TRBJ2-7,TRBV6-2/TRBV6-3,CASSYGLAGREQYF,TGTGCCAGCAGTTACGGTCTAGCGGGGCGGGAGCAGTACTTC
23,once,.,TRBJ2-1,TRBV15,CATSRDLLGGSGLDRFPDNEQFF,TGTGCCACCAGCAGAGATCTTTTAGGTGGGAGTGGACTAGACAGGTTCCCCGACAATGAGCAGTTCTTC
14,.,TRBD1,TRBJ2-2,TRBV6-5,CASRGQRNTGELFF,TGTGCCAGCAGGGGACAGAGAAACACCGGGGAGCTGTTTTTT
15,.,.,TRBJ1-2,TRBV5-6,CASSLGLGSNYGYTF,TGTGCCAGCAGCTTGGGTCTCGGCAGCAACTATGGCTACACCTTC
12,.,.,TRBJ2-7,TRBV27,CASSPPGREQYF,TGTGCCAGCAGCCCACCCGGTAGGGAGCAGTACTTC
13,.,.,TRBJ1-5,TRBV7-2,CASSYQQAQPQHF,TGTGCCAGCAGCTACCAACAGGCTCAGCCCCAGCATTTT
18,.,TRBD1,TRBJ1-2,TRBV7-8,CASSLLGETGGSFGSYTF,TGTGCCAGCAGCCTCCTCGGGGAGACAGGGGGTAGTTTTGGGAGCTACACCTTC
13,once,.,TRBJ2-2,TRBV19,CASSRGPTGELFF,TGTGCCAGTAGTAGGGGCCCCACCGGGGAGCTGTTTTTT
18,.,.,TRBJ1-3,TRBV4-1,CASSQEPGRTDSGNTIYF,TGCGCCAGCAGCCAAGAGCCCGGCAGGACGGACTCTGGAAACACCATATATTTT
15,.,.,TRBJ1-3,TRBV6-5,CALNPGPSLGNTIYF,TGTGCCCTAAATCCAGGGCCCTCTCTAGGAAACACCATATATTTT
13,.,.,TRBJ1-1,TRBV19,CASTLVWGTEAFF,TGTGCCAGTACACTGGTATGGGGAACTGAAGCTTTCTTT
14,once,.,TRBJ1-1,TRBV6-5,CASSWQGGSTEAFF,TGTGCCAGCAGCTGGCAAGGGGGAAGCACTGAAGCTTTCTTT
15,.,TRBD1,TRBJ2-7,TRBV5-1,CASSAAGTGYYEQYF,TGCGCCAGCAGCGCGGCCGGGACAGGTTACTACGAGCAGTACTTC
13,.,.,TRBJ1-1,TRBV13,CASSLGPTGKAFF,TGTGCCAGCAGCTTAGGCCCTACAGGGAAGGCTTTCTTT
15,.,TRBD1,TRBJ1-1,TRBV7-6,CASSLGPGGGPEAFF,TGTGCCAGCAGCTTAGGACCAGGGGGCGGGCCTGAAGCTTTCTTT
13,.,.,TRBJ2-5,TRBV6-5,CASAQGQRETQYF,TGTGCCAGCGCACAAGGTCAGCGGGAGACCCAGTACTTC
13,.,.,TRBJ2-3,TRBV6-5,CASKAGLSDTQYF,TGTGCCAGCAAGGCAGGGTTATCTGATACGCAGTATTTT
13,.,.,TRBJ2-2,TRBV5-1,CASSLSETGELFF,TGCGCCAGCAGCCTGTCAGAGACCGGGGAGCTGTTTTTT
14,.,TRBD1,TRBJ2-7,TRBV10-3,CAINGQGGYYEQYF,TGTGCCATCAATGGACAGGGGGGTTACTACGAGCAGTACTTC
17,.,.,TRBJ1-2,TRBV9,CASSPPRGGGEHYGYTF,TGTGCCAGCAGCCCTCCACGCGGGGGGGGAGAACACTATGGCTACACCTTC
16,.,TRBD2,TRBJ2-1,TRBV12-5,CASGFHGTSMGNEQFF,TGTGCTAGTGGTTTCCACGGGACTAGCATGGGCAATGAGCAGTTCTTC
12,once,.,TRBJ2-1,TRBV30,CAWSVGQNEQFF,TGTGCCTGGAGTGTTGGTCAGAATGAGCAGTTCTTC
14,few,.,TRBJ1-3,TRBV2,CASRPTVSGNTIYF,TGTGCCAGCAGGCCGACAGTCTCTGGAAACACCATATATTTT
16,few,.,TRBJ1-2,TRBV19,CASSMSPQKRVDGYTF,TGTGCCAGTAGTATGTCTCCCCAAAAAAGGGTAGATGGCTACACCTTC
14,once,.,TRBJ1-2,TRBV5-4,CASSSAADLYGYTF,TGTGCCAGCAGCTCGGCAGCCGACCTCTATGGCTACACCTTC
13,.,.,TRBJ1-1,TRBV28,CASAPPGNTEAFF,TGTGCCAGTGCCCCCCCGGGGAACACTGAAGCTTTCTTT
14,.,.,TRBJ1-2,TRBV7-3,CASSSGSRGDGYTF,TGTGCCAGCAGCTCCGGGTCCCGAGGCGATGGCTACACCTTC
17,once,.,TRBJ1-1,TRBV6-1,CASSGIKGTGMDTEAFF,TGTGCCAGCAGTGGTATAAAGGGGACGGGTATGGACACTGAAGCTTTCTTT
15,.,.,TRBJ1-5,TRBV3-1/TRBV3-2,CASSQAATRDQPQHF,TGTGCCAGCAGCCAAGCCGCCACCAGGGATCAGCCCCAGCATTTT
13,.,.,TRBJ2-5,TRBV6-5,CASIGHGLETQYF,TGTGCCAGCATCGGTCACGGCTTAGAGACCCAGTACTTC
13,.,TRBD1,TRBJ1-3,TRBV7-9,CASRGTGEPTIYF,TGTGCCAGCAGGGGTACAGGGGAGCCCACCATATATTTT
14,.,TRBD2,TRBJ2-7,TRBV29-1,CSVLGLAGAYEQYF,TGCAGCGTTCTCGGACTAGCGGGAGCCTACGAGCAGTACTTC
15,.,.,TRBJ2-7,TRBV28,CASSFPGPSGYEQYF,TGTGCCAGCAGTTTCCCGGGACCTTCTGGTTACGAGCAGTACTTC
16,.,TRBD2,TRBJ2-7,TRBV6-6,CASSLGLAEKTYEQYF,TGTGCCAGCAGTCTCGGACTAGCGGAAAAGACCTACGAGCAGTACTTC
15,once,TRBD1,TRBJ1-2,TRBV7-9,CASSLARTGAYGYTF,TGTGCCAGCAGCTTAGCAAGGACAGGGGCCTATGGCTACACCTTC
15,once,.,TRBJ1-2,TRBV7-8,CASSLPRAYGYGYTF,TGTGCCAGCAGCTTACCCAGGGCTTACGGATATGGCTACACCTTC
13,.,.,TRBJ1-1,TRBV5-4,CASSSGLAPEAFF,TGTGCCAGCAGCTCCGGCCTGGCCCCTGAAGCTTTCTTT
13,once,TRBD1,TRBJ1-2,TRBV29-1,CSVVGTGSHGYTF,TGCAGCGTTGTGGGGACAGGGAGCCATGGCTACACCTTC
16,.,TRBD1,TRBJ1-6,TRBV6-2/TRBV6-3,CASSFDTGTGDSPLHF,TGTGCCAGCAGTTTTGACACCGGGACAGGGGATTCACCCCTCCACTTT
13,few,.,TRBJ1-5,TRBV6-4,CASRDSLTQPQHF,TGTGCCAGCCGCGACAGTTTGACTCAGCCCCAGCATTTT
14,.,TRBD1,TRBJ1-3,TRBV3-1/TRBV3-2,CASDISGRGDTIYF,TGTGCCAGCGACATAAGCGGCAGGGGGGACACCATATATTTT
14,.,TRBD1,TRBJ2-7,TRBV5-1,CASSLVQGAYEQYF,TGCGCCAGCAGCTTGGTTCAGGGGGCCTACGAGCAGTACTTC
16,.,.,TRBJ2-5,TRBV24-1,CATSDFRGEIRETQYF,TGTGCCACCAGTGATTTCAGGGGGGAAATTCGCGAGACCCAGTACTTC
15,.,TRBD1,TRBJ1-2,TRBV7-3,CALGDRGRSDYGYTF,TGTGCCCTGGGGGACAGGGGCCGTTCCGACTATGGCTACACCTTC
14,.,.,TRBJ1-1,TRBV6-1,CASSENGLNTEAFF,TGTGCCAGCAGTGAGAACGGACTGAACACTGAAGCTTTCTTT
15,.,TRBD2,TRBJ2-2,TRBV29-1,CSVKTSGGNTGELFF,TGCAGCGTTAAAACTAGCGGGGGGAACACCGGGGAGCTGTTTTTT
12,.,.,TRBJ1-2,TRBV2,CASSQQGPGYTF,TGTGCCAGCAGTCAACAGGGTCCTGGCTACACCTTC
16,.,.,TRBJ2-2,TRBV28,CASKNAGQTNTGELFF,TGTGCCAGCAAAAACGCGGGACAGACGAACACCGGGGAGCTGTTTTTT
11,.,.,TRBJ1-2,TRBV30,CAWETNYGYTF,TGTGCCTGGGAAACTAACTATGGCTACACCTTC
16,.,.,TRBJ1-2,TRBV9,CASSVVPGKVNYGYTF,TGTGCCAGCAGCGTAGTTCCAGGTAAAGTCAACTATGGCTACACCTTC
16,.,.,TRBJ1-4,TRBV19,CASSMSRRRIYEKLFF,TGTGCCAGTAGTATGTCTCGGCGTCGAATTTATGAAAAACTGTTTTTT
14,.,TRBD1,TRBJ1-2,TRBV7-2,CASSPRTGLHGYTF,TGTGCCAGCAGCCCTAGGACAGGGTTACATGGCTACACCTTC
14,.,TRBD1,TRBJ1-2,TRBV5-4,CASSLGQGGYGYTF,TGTGCCAGCAGCTTGGGACAGGGCGGCTATGGCTACACCTTC
14,few,.,TRBJ2-2,TRBV10-2,CASKDTANTGELFF,TGCGCCAGCAAAGACACAGCGAACACCGGGGAGCTGTTTTTT